This T cell receptor beta chain was recovered during a study of cytotoxic CD8 clonotypes in ibrutinib-treated CLL. Findings and caveats of the study: Clonality was higher at ibrutinib response and returned toward baseline at progression.

Details on this clone: Its specificity is not known.

The CDR3 length is 13 residues. Germline CDR1 and CDR2: KGHSH and LQKENI. Deletions cut 6 bases from V and 7 bases from J, with 15 bases between. Clones were sequenced by immunoSEQ multiplex PCR, and TCRdb holds only the in-frame ones, with some missing. Of more than 60,000 clones listed, around four fifths were seen once; the top ten hold approximately 35%. The clonotype was recovered from a human donor with chronic lymphocytic leukemia. This chain connects TRBV18 to TRBJ2-5; D uncertain. The sample consisted of PBMCs, taken after 24 months of ibrutinib treatment. CDR3 DNA sequence: TGTGCCAGCTCGGAACCGGAGTTGGGGACCCAGTACTTC. Its translation: CASSEPELGTQYF.